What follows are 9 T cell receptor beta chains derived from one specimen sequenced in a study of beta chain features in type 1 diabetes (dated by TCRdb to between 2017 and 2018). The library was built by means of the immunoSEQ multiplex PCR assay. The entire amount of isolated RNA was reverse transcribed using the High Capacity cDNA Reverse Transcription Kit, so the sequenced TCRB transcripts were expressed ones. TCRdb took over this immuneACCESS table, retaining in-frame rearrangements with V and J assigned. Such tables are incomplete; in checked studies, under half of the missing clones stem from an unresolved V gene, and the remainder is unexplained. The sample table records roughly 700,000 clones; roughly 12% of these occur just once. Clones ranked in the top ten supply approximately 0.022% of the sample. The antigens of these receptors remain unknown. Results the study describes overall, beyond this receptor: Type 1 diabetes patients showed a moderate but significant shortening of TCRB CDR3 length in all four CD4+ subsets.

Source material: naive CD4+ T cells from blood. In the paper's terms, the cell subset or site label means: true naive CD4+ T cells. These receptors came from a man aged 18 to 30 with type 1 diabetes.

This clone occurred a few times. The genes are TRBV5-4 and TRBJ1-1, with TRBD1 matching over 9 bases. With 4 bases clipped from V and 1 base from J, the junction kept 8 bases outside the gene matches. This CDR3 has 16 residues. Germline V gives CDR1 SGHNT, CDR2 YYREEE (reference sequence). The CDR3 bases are TGTGCCAGCAGCCCCCGGACAGGGGTCGGGAACACTGAAGCTTTCTTT. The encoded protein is CASSPRTGVGNTEAFF.

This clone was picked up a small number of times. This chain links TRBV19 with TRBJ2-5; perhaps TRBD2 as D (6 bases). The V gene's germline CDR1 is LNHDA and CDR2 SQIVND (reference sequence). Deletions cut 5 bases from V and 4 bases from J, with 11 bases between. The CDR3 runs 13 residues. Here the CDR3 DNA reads TGTGCCAGTAGTGGTGGAGGGCGAGAGACCCAGTACTTC. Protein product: CASSGGGRETQYF.

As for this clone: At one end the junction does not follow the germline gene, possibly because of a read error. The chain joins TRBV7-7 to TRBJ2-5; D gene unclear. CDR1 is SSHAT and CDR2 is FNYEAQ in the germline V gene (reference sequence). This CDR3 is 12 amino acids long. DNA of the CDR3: TGTGCTAGCAGCTCCAGTGGGGAGACCCAGTACTTC. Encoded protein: CASSSSGETQYF.

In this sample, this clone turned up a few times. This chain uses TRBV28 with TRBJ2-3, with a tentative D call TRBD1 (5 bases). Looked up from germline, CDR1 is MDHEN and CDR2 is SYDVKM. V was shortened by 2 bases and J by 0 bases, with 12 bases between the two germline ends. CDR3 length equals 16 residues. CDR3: CASSLIRASSTDTQYF. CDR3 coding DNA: TGTGCCAGCAGTTTAATCAGGGCCTCTAGCACAGATACGCAGTATTTT.

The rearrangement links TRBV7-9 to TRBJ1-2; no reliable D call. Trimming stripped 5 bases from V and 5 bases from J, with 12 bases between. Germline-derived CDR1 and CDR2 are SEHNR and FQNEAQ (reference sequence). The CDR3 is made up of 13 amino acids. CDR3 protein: CASSLRSEYGYTF. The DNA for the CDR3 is TGTGCCAGCAGCCTTCGCTCGGAATATGGCTACACCTTC.

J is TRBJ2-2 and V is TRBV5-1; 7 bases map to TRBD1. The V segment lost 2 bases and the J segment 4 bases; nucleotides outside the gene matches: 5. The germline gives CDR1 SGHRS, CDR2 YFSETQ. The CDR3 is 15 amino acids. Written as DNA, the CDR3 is TGCGCCAGCAGCTTAGCAACAGGGGTCACCGGGGAGCTGTTTTTT. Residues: CASSLATGVTGELFF.

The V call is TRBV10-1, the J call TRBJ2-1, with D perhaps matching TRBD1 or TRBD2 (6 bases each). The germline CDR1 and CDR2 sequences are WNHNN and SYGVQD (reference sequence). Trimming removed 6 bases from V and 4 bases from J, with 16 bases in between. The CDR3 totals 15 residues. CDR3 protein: CASSLEGGLYNEQFF. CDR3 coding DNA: TGCGCCAGCAGCCTCGAGGGGGGCCTTTACAATGAGCAGTTCTTC.

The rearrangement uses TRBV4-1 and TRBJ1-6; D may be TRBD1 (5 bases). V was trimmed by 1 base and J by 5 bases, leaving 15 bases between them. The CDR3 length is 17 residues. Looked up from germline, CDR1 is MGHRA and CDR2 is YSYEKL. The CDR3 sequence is CASSQVTAGTDNSPLHF. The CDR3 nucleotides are TGCGCCAGCAGCCAAGTCACCGCCGGGACGGATAATTCACCCCTCCACTTT.

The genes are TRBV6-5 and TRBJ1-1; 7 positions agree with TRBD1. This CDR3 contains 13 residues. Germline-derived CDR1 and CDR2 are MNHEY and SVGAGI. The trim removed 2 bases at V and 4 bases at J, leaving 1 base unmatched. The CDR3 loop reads CASSYEGATEAFF. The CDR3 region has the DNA TGTGCCAGCAGTTACGAGGGGGCCACTGAAGCTTTCTTT.